Below are 11 T cell receptor beta chains sequenced from a single sample in a study of technical replicates of blood from a handful of donors. Only in-frame clones appear in the TCRdb table, and some are missing; sequencing was by immunoSEQ multiplex PCR. The profile shows approximately 99,000 clones, roughly 96% of them singletons. Material: T cells isolated from PBMCs. These TCRs come from a human donor in good health.

V and J are TRBV27 and TRBJ1-2; 10 bases fit TRBD1. The V gene's germline CDR1 is MNHEY and CDR2 SMNVEV (reference sequence). V trimming: 0 bases; J trimming: 6 bases; junction bases outside the gene matches: 10. This CDR3 comprises 17 residues. The DNA for the CDR3 is TGTGCCAGCAGTTTATCCGGGACAGGGGTGACGCCCCATGGCTACACCTTC. Translated, it gives CASSLSGTGVTPHGYTF.

This chain connects TRBV28 to TRBJ2-7, with 9 bases matching TRBD2. The CDR3 spans 15 residues. Germline CDR1 is MDHEN and CDR2 is SYDVKM. J gave up 2 bases and V 3 bases, and 5 bases lay outside the gene matches. The CDR3 spells CASSFRLAGPYEQYF. For the CDR3, the DNA is TGTGCCAGCAGTTTCCGTCTAGCGGGACCCTACGAGCAGTACTTC.

The V and J genes are TRBV5-4 and TRBJ2-7; tentative D call: TRBD2 (6 bases). The germline V gene encodes CDR1 SGHNT and CDR2 YYREEE (reference sequence). Trimming cost V 4 bases and J 4 bases, with 18 bases left between them. The length of the CDR3 is 15 residues. For the CDR3, the DNA is TGTGCCAGCAGCCCGGAGGGGCAGGAGCGATACGAGCAGTACTTC. Its protein product is CASSPEGQERYEQYF.

The genes are TRBV5-1 and TRBJ1-2, with D unclear. Trimming cost V 4 bases and J 0 bases, with 7 bases left between them. CDR3 size: 13 residues. CDR1 is SGHRS, CDR2 YFSETQ, per germline. The CDR3 protein is CASSILPNYGYTF. For the CDR3, the DNA is TGCGCCAGCAGCATCCTCCCTAACTATGGCTACACCTTC.

J is TRBJ2-1 and V is TRBV28; TRBD2 is a possible D gene (5 bases). The V end lost 2 bases, the J end lost 3 bases, and 14 bases lay between the germline ends. The germline gives CDR1 MDHEN, CDR2 SYDVKM. The CDR3 consists of 16 residues. CDR3 sequence: CASSLPPSGSYNEQFF. CDR3 bases: TGTGCCAGCAGTTTACCACCAAGCGGTAGCTACAATGAGCAGTTCTTC.

V gene TRBV7-3 combines with J gene TRBJ2-1, with TRBD2 identical over 8 bases. Germline V gene sequence: CDR1 SGHTA, CDR2 FQGTGA. This CDR3 has 12 amino acids. V trimming: 3 bases; J trimming: 10 bases; junction bases outside the gene matches: 2. The CDR3 DNA follows: TGTGCCAGCAGCTTTTCGGGGGGGGAGCAGTTCTTC. Translation gives CASSFSGGEQFF.

The chain employs TRBV9 and TRBJ1-1, with D possibly being TRBD1 (5 bases). The V end was cut by 4 bases, the J end by 3 bases, with 13 bases between. The germline gives CDR1 SGDLS, CDR2 YYNGEE. This CDR3 comprises 14 residues. CDR3 coding DNA: TGTGCCAGCAGCCCGAGGACACCACACACTGAAGCTTTCTTT. It encodes CASSPRTPHTEAFF.

The chain combines TRBV5-6 with TRBJ1-1; no firm D call. Trimming took off 8 bases at V and 1 base at J, with 15 bases between the two ends. Germline CDR1 SGHDT, CDR2 YYEEEE. The CDR3 length is 14 residues. CDR3 sequence (DNA): TGTGCCAGGGAGAGGCCCAGACCGAACACTGAAGCTTTCTTT. This sequence encodes CARERPRPNTEAFF.

The rearrangement links TRBV19 to TRBJ1-5; D is perhaps TRBD1 (5 bases). The CDR3 runs to 13 residues. Germline V gene lookup returns CDR1 LNHDA and CDR2 SQIVND (reference sequence). V lost 9 bases and J lost 6, with 15 bases in between. The CDR3 sequence is CASLSFTGQPQHF. The CDR3 DNA is TGTGCCAGCTTGTCTTTTACAGGTCAGCCCCAGCATTTT.

The chain employs TRBV28 and TRBJ2-7, with TRBD2 matching 8 bases. Germline values: CDR1 MDHEN, CDR2 SYDVKM. This CDR3 is 16 amino acids long. V shed 3 bases, J shed 2 bases, and the junction held 9 bases outside the gene matches. The CDR3 nucleotides read TGTGCCAGCAGTTTGCGGGGCGGCGGGAGGACCTACGAGCAGTACTTC. It yields the protein CASSLRGGGRTYEQYF. The full variable domain, its missing parts supplied by reference TRBV28 and TRBJ2-7, is DVKVTQSSRYLVKRTGEKVFLECVQDMDHENMFWYRQDPGLGLRLIYFSYDVKMKEKGDIPEGYSVSREKKERFSLILESASTNQTSMYLCASSLRGGGRTYEQYFGPGTRLTVT.

The chain couples TRBV18 to TRBJ2-5; TRBD2 matches 8 bases. The length of the CDR3 is 14 residues. The V and J ends lost 5 bases and 5 bases, in that order; junction bases with no gene match: 7. Germline CDR1 KGHSH, CDR2 LQKENI. This CDR3 reads CASSSAGAGETQYF. The CDR3 nucleotides read TGTGCCAGCTCATCAGCGGGAGCAGGGGAGACCCAGTACTTC.